This T cell receptor beta chain was captured by sequencing in a study of T cell repertoires in cytomegalovirus infection. Study findings and constraints: The cumulative frequency of public TCR beta families identified carriers of CMV plus the relevant HLA. In two of eight donors, the top clonotype was HLA-C-restricted CMV-specific.

TCRdb processed the reads anew with MiXCR; each CDR3 protein has one entry. The data show some 500,000 distinct CDR3 sequences, under 45% seen once. The CDR3 is made up of 14 amino acids. V lost 3 bases to trimming and J lost 4 bases, with 10 bases between them. Germline CDR1 reads WSHSY; CDR2 reads SAAADI. As for this clonotype: Its cognate antigen is unknown.

The material was cultured PBMCs, obtained from culture after CMV antigen stimulation. The genes are TRBV10-2 and TRBJ2-1; perhaps D is TRBD1 or TRBD2 (5 bases each). The TCR was taken from a human donor in good health (CMV status not recorded). Some clones in this sample may be carry-over from other donors' samples. The CDR3 DNA sequence: TGCGCCAGCAGTGATGGGGACGGGTACAATGAGCAGTTCTTC. Encoded protein: CASSDGDGYNEQFF.